The 32 T cell receptor beta chains listed next were all sequenced from one sample in a study of T cell responses to AZD1222 COVID-19 vaccine. Sequencing was performed with immunoSEQ multiplex PCR; in TCRdb, only in-frame clones are kept and a portion is missing. The sample yields about 120,000 clones, 85% to 95% seen once. The specimen comprised peripheral blood, sampled 28 days after the second AZD1222 dose. These receptors originate from an adult who received the AZD1222 COVID-19 vaccine.

The J gene is TRBJ1-2, the V gene TRBV6-5; D perhaps matches TRBD1 (5 bases). There are 13 residues in the CDR3. Deletions cut 6 bases from V and 3 bases from J, with 11 bases between. Germline V gene data show CDR1 as MNHEY and CDR2 as SVGAGI. CDR3 sequence: CASSGTFYYGYTF. The CDR3 DNA reads TGTGCCAGCAGCGGGACTTTCTACTATGGCTACACCTTC.

The chain joins TRBV7-8 to TRBJ1-1; perhaps TRBD1 as D (6 bases). V was pared by 0 bases and J by 7 bases, with 9 bases between. The CDR3 spans 13 residues. CDR1 and CDR2 from the germline V gene are SGHVS and FQNEAQ. The CDR3, as DNA: TGTGCCAGCAGCTTAGCCGGACAGTTTGAAGCTTTCTTT. Translated, it gives CASSLAGQFEAFF.

For this clone: This sample includes further DNA sequences coding for the same CDR3. The chain is built from TRBV12-3 or TRBV12-4 and TRBJ1-5; no firm D call. CDR3 length equals 13 residues. The V end was cut by 3 bases, the J end by 0 bases, with 3 bases between. The CDR3 coding sequence is TGTGCCAGCAGTTTTAATAGCAATCAGCCCCAGCATTTT. The encoded protein is CASSFNSNQPQHF.

The chain has TRBV18 and TRBJ1-1, with 8 bases identical to TRBD1. Trimming cost V 4 bases and J 2 bases; bases outside gene matches: 3. CDR1 and CDR2 from the germline V gene are KGHSH and LQKENI. The CDR3 runs to 14 residues. As DNA, the CDR3 is TGTGCCAGCTCACAACAGGGGGGCAACACTGAAGCTTTCTTT. Translated, it gives CASSQQGGNTEAFF.

The chain employs TRBV7-2 and TRBJ1-6, with D unresolved. V shed 5 bases and J shed 7 bases, with 15 bases lying between them. The germline V gene encodes CDR1 SGHTA and CDR2 FQGNSA. This CDR3 region has 15 residues. The CDR3 bases are TGTGCCAGCAGCCCCCGGCAGGCAGCAAATTCACCCCTCCACTTT. It codes for CASSPRQAANSPLHF.

This clone was seen only once. The chain has TRBV5-4 and TRBJ2-5; D is possibly TRBD1 (6 bases). The CDR3 loop spans 15 amino acids. From germline, CDR1 is SGHNT and CDR2 YYREEE (reference sequence). Deletions cut 3 bases from V and 4 bases from J, with 16 bases between. CDR3 loop: CASSSRGPGAETQYF. CDR3 bases: TGTGCCAGCAGCTCCCGGGGCCCAGGGGCAGAGACCCAGTACTTC. The whole variable domain, filled in from reference TRBV5-4 and TRBJ2-5, reads ETGVTQSPTHLIKTRGQQVTLRCSSQSGHNTVSWYQQALGQGPQFIFQYYREEENGRGNFPPRFSGLQFPNYSSELNVNALELDDSALYLCASSSRGPGAETQYFGPGTRLLVL.

The chain combines TRBV7-2 with TRBJ2-3; tentatively, D is TRBD1 (5 bases). V was pared by 4 bases and J by 2 bases, with 16 bases between. Germline CDR1 reads SGHTA; CDR2 reads FQGNSA. The CDR3 contains 16 residues. The CDR3 DNA reads as TGTGCCAGCAGCTCGGTAATTGGGGCCCCCACAGATACGCAGTATTTT. It translates to CASSSVIGAPTDTQYF.

This sequence joins TRBV6-2 or TRBV6-3 and TRBJ1-1; 7 bases map to TRBD1. Germline assignment: CDR1 MNHEY and CDR2 SVGEGT. The CDR3 spans 15 residues. The V and J ends lost 5 bases and 6 bases, in that order; junction bases with no gene match: 12. The CDR3 coding sequence is TGTGCCAGCAGTACCCTACAGGGGCGGTACGCTGAAGCTTTCTTT. Its protein product is CASSTLQGRYAEAFF.

Here the CDR3 DNA reads TGTGCCAGCAGCCAAGAAGGTGGCGGCGACAGCACAGATACGCAGTATTTT. The encoded protein is CASSQEGGGDSTDTQYF. This chain uses TRBV3-1 (or the pseudogene TRBV3-2) with TRBJ2-3; D unclear. The CDR3 covers 17 residues. The germline V gene encodes CDR1 LGHDT and CDR2 YNNKEL (reference sequence). Between the trimmed V and J ends, which lost 0 bases and 0 bases, there was a span of 13 bases.

The V gene is TRBV19, the J gene TRBJ1-1; 7 bases agree with TRBD1. The germline CDR1 and CDR2 sequences are LNHDA and SQIVND (reference sequence). This CDR3 comprises 13 residues. After removal of 10 bases from V and 0 bases from J, the junction contained 5 bases not matched to a gene. DNA of the CDR3: TGTGCCACCGGGGACAGATTGAACACTGAAGCTTTCTTT. Encoded protein: CATGDRLNTEAFF.

The gene calls are TRBV6-2 or TRBV6-3 and TRBJ2-1; D is undetermined. Trimming stripped 1 base from V and 7 bases from J, with 11 bases between. There are 14 residues in the CDR3. Germline V gene lookup returns CDR1 MNHEY and CDR2 SVGEGT. This chain's CDR3 is CASSYWQVLNEQFF. CDR3 coding DNA: TGTGCCAGCAGTTACTGGCAGGTTTTGAATGAGCAGTTCTTC.

This sequence joins TRBV6-5 and TRBJ1-2; 11 nucleotides agree with TRBD1. Germline V gene sequence: CDR1 MNHEY, CDR2 SVGAGI. CDR3 length: 16 amino acids. V trimming: 2 bases; J trimming: 3 bases; junction bases outside the gene matches: 5. CDR3 protein: CASSYGTGGGDYGYTF. In DNA, the CDR3 is TGTGCCAGCAGTTACGGGACAGGGGGTGGGGACTATGGCTACACCTTC.

The V and J genes are TRBV27 and TRBJ1-2, with 11 nucleotides matching TRBD1. CDR3 length: 16 amino acids. J was trimmed by 3 bases and V by 5 bases; bases with no gene match: 8. From germline, CDR1 is MNHEY and CDR2 SMNVEV (reference sequence). The CDR3 region has the DNA TGTGCCAGCAGTCCAGGACAGGGGGCGATATACTATGGCTACACCTTC. It yields the protein CASSPGQGAIYYGYTF.

This sequence joins TRBV5-4 and TRBJ2-4; the match to TRBD2 covers 10 bases. V gave up 4 bases and J gave up 0 bases; unmatched junction bases: 4. The germline V gene has CDR1 SGHNT and CDR2 YYREEE (reference sequence). The length of the CDR3 is 16 residues. This chain's CDR3 is CASSPGTSVAKNIQYF. DNA of the CDR3: TGTGCCAGCAGCCCCGGGACTAGCGTAGCCAAAAACATTCAGTACTTC.

This clone was observed a single time. The V call is TRBV19, the J call TRBJ2-1; 7 bases match TRBD2. Germline V lookup: CDR1 LNHDA, CDR2 SQIVND (reference sequence). Trimming cost V 5 bases and J 5 bases; bases outside gene matches: 12. The CDR3 length is 16 residues. CDR3 sequence: CASSPLAGEFHNEQFF. The DNA for the CDR3 is TGTGCCAGTAGTCCCCTCGCGGGGGAATTCCACAATGAGCAGTTCTTC.

The CDR3 region has the DNA TGTGCCAGTAGTTTCCCCGGGTATTCACCCCTCCACTTT. Encoded protein: CASSFPGYSPLHF. V gene TRBV19 combines with J gene TRBJ1-6; D remains ambiguous. The CDR3 has 13 residues. Trimming left V 5 bases short and J 8 bases short, with 10 bases between. Germline V lookup: CDR1 LNHDA, CDR2 SQIVND (reference sequence).

V and J are TRBV10-3 and TRBJ1-2, with 8 bases fitting TRBD1. Germline lookup yields CDR1 ENHRY and CDR2 SYGVKD. J was trimmed by 9 bases and V by 0 bases; bases with no gene match: 3. This CDR3 contains 13 residues. In nucleotides, the CDR3 is TGTGCCATCAGTGAGTCAGGACAGGGCCGCTACACCTTC. Its translation: CAISESGQGRYTF.

The gene calls are TRBV3-1 (or the pseudogene TRBV3-2) and TRBJ1-3; D gene ambiguous. V lost 4 bases, J lost 1 base, and 5 bases lay in between. Per germline, CDR1 LGHDT and CDR2 YNNKEL (reference sequence). The CDR3 has 13 residues. The CDR3: CASSRLSGNTIYF. In DNA, the CDR3 is TGTGCCAGCAGCCGTTTGTCTGGAAACACCATATATTTT.

The rearrangement joins TRBV29-1 to TRBJ2-7; D remains ambiguous. V was cut by 5 bases and J by 3 bases, with 14 bases left in between. From germline, CDR1 is SQVTM and CDR2 ANQGSEA. The length of the CDR3 is 13 residues. This CDR3 reads CSVRVHSSYEQYF. In nucleotides, the CDR3 is TGCAGCGTTCGGGTCCATTCGAGCTACGAGCAGTACTTC.

The chain employs TRBV4-3 and TRBJ2-7; D gene ambiguous. Trimming shortened V by 5 bases and J by 7 bases, and 15 bases separated the two germline ends. This CDR3 has 13 residues. Germline CDR1 and CDR2: LGHNA and YSLEER. CDR3: CASSMDGRDEQYF. DNA of the CDR3: TGCGCCAGCAGCATGGACGGACGTGATGAGCAGTACTTC.

The rearrangement links TRBV12-5 to TRBJ1-2; D remains unclear. The CDR3 runs to 17 residues. Trimming left V 1 base short and J 5 bases short, with 20 bases between. CDR1 and CDR2 (germline): LGHNT, FRNRAP. The CDR3 DNA sequence: TGTGCTAGTGGTTTGGGGGCACGGGCAGCCGCGAATTATGGCTACACCTTC. The encoded protein is CASGLGARAAANYGYTF.

The rearrangement uses TRBV7-6 and TRBJ1-6; D not certain. The length of the CDR3 is 16 residues. Trimming cost V 2 bases and J 6 bases, with 14 bases left between them. Germline CDR1 SGHVS, CDR2 FNYEAQ. Here the CDR3 reads CASSLRRVGGNSPLHF. DNA of the CDR3: TGTGCCAGCAGCTTAAGGAGGGTTGGCGGTAATTCACCCCTCCACTTT.

J is TRBJ1-2 and V is TRBV29-1; 11 nucleotides match TRBD1. Trimming cost V 3 bases and J 1 base; bases outside gene matches: 1. This CDR3 contains 14 residues. CDR1 is SQVTM, CDR2 ANQGSEA, per germline. CDR3 in amino acids: CSVEGTGGNYGYTF. CDR3 DNA: TGCAGCGTTGAGGGGACAGGGGGTAACTATGGCTACACCTTC.

The chain recombines TRBV19 with TRBJ2-7; D is uncertain. V was clipped by 1 base and J by 3 bases, with 13 bases between them. The CDR3 is 15 amino acids. Germline CDR1 is LNHDA and CDR2 is SQIVND (reference sequence). The CDR3 here is CASSIAWSNNYEQYF. CDR3 DNA sequence: TGTGCCAGTAGTATAGCGTGGTCCAACAACTACGAGCAGTACTTC.

This chain uses TRBV6-5 with TRBJ2-7; 8 bases map to TRBD1. The J segment lost 7 bases and the V segment lost 6 bases, leaving 11 bases of the junction unmatched. Germline assignment: CDR1 MNHEY and CDR2 SVGAGI. The CDR3 has 14 amino acids. The CDR3 region has the DNA TGTGCCAGCAGGATGCAGGCCACAGGGGGAGAGCAGTACTTC. Translation: CASRMQATGGEQYF.

The chain joins TRBV6-5 to TRBJ1-4, with D tentatively TRBD1 (6 bases). The CDR3 is made up of 15 amino acids. V gave up 2 bases and J gave up 6 bases, with 13 bases separating them. From germline, CDR1 is MNHEY and CDR2 SVGAGI. DNA for the CDR3: TGTGCCAGCAGTTACGGGGGGGGCCTTGATGAAAAACTGTTTTTT. Translated, it gives CASSYGGGLDEKLFF.

This clone was counted a few times. The V and J genes are TRBV6-5 and TRBJ1-2, with a tentative D call TRBD1 (5 bases). Germline lookup yields CDR1 MNHEY and CDR2 SVGAGI. The CDR3 runs 15 residues. The V end was cut by 6 bases, the J end by 4 bases, with 18 bases between. CDR3 nucleotides: TGTGCCAGCAGCCCGCTGGGGCTGACTTCCTATGGCTACACCTTC. Its protein product is CASSPLGLTSYGYTF.

The V and J genes are TRBV7-8 and TRBJ2-3; D is undetermined. Germline lookup yields CDR1 SGHVS and CDR2 FQNEAQ. There are 11 residues in the CDR3. The V and J ends lost 5 bases and 6 bases respectively, with 6 bases between them. In DNA form, the CDR3 reads TGTGCCAGCAGCCGCCAGGATACGCAGTATTTT. This encodes CASSRQDTQYF.

The V and J genes are TRBV15 and TRBJ2-5; 10 bases align to TRBD2. Germline values: CDR1 LNHNV, CDR2 YYDKDF (reference sequence). Trimming took 4 bases from V and 5 from J; bases not matched to a gene: 13. The CDR3 is 17 residues long. This CDR3 reads CATSNLAGGRGYETQYF. The DNA of the CDR3 is TGTGCCACCAGCAATTTAGCGGGAGGCCGAGGATACGAGACCCAGTACTTC. Together with reference TRBV15 and TRBJ2-5, the CDR3 gives the full variable domain: DAMVIQNPRYQVTQFGKPVTLSCSQTLNHNVMYWYQQKSSQAPKLLFHYYDKDFNNEADTPDNFQSRRPNTSFCFLDIRSPGLGDTAMYLCATSNLAGGRGYETQYFGPGTRLLVL.

This chain uses TRBV27 with TRBJ1-4; possible D gene TRBD1, 6 bases. Trimming cost V 3 bases and J 0 bases, with 17 bases left between them. Looked up from germline, CDR1 is MNHEY and CDR2 is SMNVEV (reference sequence). This CDR3 is 18 amino acids long. The CDR3 DNA is TGTGCCAGCAGTTTTGTTCGGGGAAAGGGGGCAACTAATGAAAAACTGTTTTTT. Translated: CASSFVRGKGATNEKLFF.

This rearrangement joins TRBV7-2 to TRBJ1-5; 9 nucleotides agree with TRBD1. This CDR3 region has 17 residues. Per germline, CDR1 SGHTA and CDR2 FQGNSA. After removal of 5 bases from V and 0 bases from J, the junction contained 8 bases not matched to a gene. This CDR3 reads CASSPSGTGYSNQPQHF. CDR3 DNA sequence: TGTGCCAGCAGCCCCAGTGGGACAGGGTATAGCAATCAGCCCCAGCATTTT.

The rearrangement uses TRBV24-1 and TRBJ2-1, with D perhaps TRBD2 (6 bases). Trimming shortened V by 3 bases and J by 7 bases, and 12 bases separated the two germline ends. The CDR3 is made up of 14 amino acids. Germline-derived CDR1 and CDR2 are KGHDR and SFDVKD. CDR3 DNA sequence: TGTGCCACCAGTGATGATAGCGGTTATAATGAGCAGTTCTTC. Translation gives CATSDDSGYNEQFF.